These 5 T cell receptor beta chains originate from one sample sequenced in a study of CD4+ T cells in melanoma. Some clones are missing from TCRdb's copy, which holds only in-frame ones; the method was immunoSEQ multiplex PCR. This sample carries about 9,900 clones, about two thirds of them seen once, and the ten largest clones take approximately 24%. The sequencing sample was made of tumor tissue. All receptors derive from a human donor with melanoma.

The chain carries TRBV10-2 and TRBJ1-1; possible D gene TRBD1, 6 bases. The V and J ends lost 9 bases and 1 base respectively, with 12 bases between them. The CDR3 has 13 residues. Germline CDR1 is WSHSY and CDR2 is SAAADI. CDR3: CAREQGKNTEAFF. CDR3 bases: TGCGCCAGGGAACAGGGAAAGAACACTGAAGCTTTCTTT.

The chain couples TRBV13 to TRBJ1-1, with D perhaps TRBD1 (6 bases). CDR1 is PRHDT, CDR2 FYEKMQ, per germline (reference sequence). Trimming pared 0 bases from V and 4 bases from J, leaving 21 bases between. This CDR3 contains 18 residues. The CDR3 here is CASSLGIRGSNVFTEAFF. CDR3 DNA: TGTGCCAGCAGCTTAGGCATCAGGGGTTCTAACGTATTCACTGAAGCTTTCTTT.

V usage is TRBV10-3 and J usage is TRBJ1-3; D unclear. CDR3 length equals 14 residues. Germline CDR1 reads ENHRY; CDR2 reads SYGVKD. V dropped 6 bases and J dropped 0 bases, with 9 bases sitting between them. CDR3 in amino acids: CAISRGDSGNTIYF. CDR3 bases: TGTGCCATCAGCCGAGGAGACTCTGGAAACACCATATATTTT.

The V gene is TRBV27, the J gene TRBJ1-5, with D hard to call. This CDR3 comprises 13 residues. The ends were cut back, 3 bases at V and 6 bases at J, with 9 bases in the middle. Germline CDR1 and CDR2: MNHEY and SMNVEV (reference sequence). CDR3 DNA sequence: TGTGCCAGCAGTTTTGAGGTAACTCAGCCCCAGCATTTT. This sequence encodes CASSFEVTQPQHF.

The rearrangement links TRBV5-1 to TRBJ2-1, with no clear D. The V gene's germline CDR1 is SGHRS and CDR2 YFSETQ. V dropped 3 bases and J dropped 8 bases, with 18 bases sitting between them. This CDR3 is 15 amino acids long. CDR3 sequence: CASSSSSLILHEQFF. The CDR3 coding sequence is TGCGCCAGCAGCTCCTCGAGTCTGATTCTCCATGAGCAGTTCTTC.